Below are 18 T cell receptor beta chains sequenced from a single sample in a study of early T cells in non-severe SARS-CoV-2 infection. MiXCR, run by TCRdb on the 5' RACE reads, gives a single entry per CDR3 protein. The sample yields approximately 34,000 distinct CDR3 sequences, roughly 5% seen once. Here the sequenced sample was whole blood, taken at baseline. These receptors all stem from an adult who was a healthcare worker with PCR-confirmed SARS-CoV-2 infection or an uninfected control (not recorded which).

This clonotype was recorded at least ten times. V and J are TRBV6-2 or TRBV6-3 and TRBJ1-6; TRBD1 is a possible D gene (6 bases). Germline values: CDR1 MNHEY, CDR2 SVGEGT. V dropped 2 bases and J dropped 6 bases, with 14 bases sitting between them. The CDR3 is 16 amino acids. This chain's CDR3 is CASSYGGGASNSPLHF. CDR3 nucleotide sequence: TGTGCCAGCAGTTACGGCGGGGGCGCTTCTAATTCACCCCTCCACTTT.

This clonotype has just a few counts. V is TRBV18 and J is TRBJ2-3, with 13 bases identical to TRBD2. V lost 1 base to trimming and J lost 2 bases; unmatched junction nucleotides: 12. Germline V gives CDR1 KGHSH, CDR2 LQKENI. The CDR3 contains 20 residues. Written as DNA, the CDR3 is TGTGCCAGCTCACCACTGACGACTAGCGGGAGGTCTGACTCCACAGATACGCAGTATTTT. Translating it yields CASSPLTTSGRSDSTDTQYF.

There are many counts of this clonotype. The chain employs TRBV7-3 and TRBJ2-1; a weak D match, TRBD2 (6 bases). The germline V and J ends were trimmed by 4 bases and 0 bases, with 13 bases remaining between them. From germline, CDR1 is SGHTA and CDR2 FQGTGA. This CDR3 is built from 16 residues. The CDR3 DNA reads TGTGCCAGCAGCTCAGGGAGGCGGATCTCCTACAATGAGCAGTTCTTC. Amino acids: CASSSGRRISYNEQFF.

At least ten counts were recorded for this clonotype. The chain links TRBV6-5 to TRBJ1-4, with D unresolved. This CDR3 contains 15 residues. Per germline, CDR1 MNHEY and CDR2 SVGAGI. With 5 bases removed from V and 0 bases from J, the gap between germline ends came to 10 bases. The CDR3 reads CASSRDTATNEKLFF. The CDR3 nucleotides read TGTGCCAGCAGTCGAGACACAGCAACTAATGAAAAACTGTTTTTT.

The CDR3 protein is CASSDGGAEVGETQYF. The CDR3 coding sequence is TGTGCCAGCAGTGACGGTGGGGCGGAGGTAGGAGAGACCCAGTACTTC. The chain has TRBV25-1 and TRBJ2-5; D tentatively fits TRBD1 or TRBD2 (5 bases each). The CDR3 is 16 amino acids. Trimming pared 3 bases from V and 4 bases from J, leaving 18 bases between. The germline V gene has CDR1 MGHDK and CDR2 SYGVNS.

This clonotype was seen ten or more times. This rearrangement joins TRBV5-1 to TRBJ2-1; 12 nucleotides line up with TRBD2. CDR3 length: 15 amino acids. CDR1 SGHRS and CDR2 YFSETQ come from the germline V gene. Trimming at V came to 4 bases and at J to 4 bases, leaving 3 bases not matched to a gene. CDR3 amino acids: CASSIGTSGYNEQFF. Written as DNA, the CDR3 is TGCGCCAGCAGCATCGGGACTAGCGGGTACAATGAGCAGTTCTTC.

In its sample, this clonotype was seen many times. The chain uses TRBV20-1 and TRBJ1-3; D gene ambiguous. Germline V gene sequence: CDR1 DFQATT, CDR2 SNEGSKA (reference sequence). The CDR3 consists of 16 residues. The germline V and J ends were trimmed by 3 bases and 2 bases, with 17 bases remaining between them. The CDR3 protein is CSASGLYEQTGNTIYF. The DNA of the CDR3 is TGCAGTGCTAGTGGGTTGTATGAGCAAACTGGAAACACCATATATTTT.

This clonotype has ten or more counts. The genes are TRBV11-3 and TRBJ1-1; 7 bases are shared with TRBD1. V was pared by 4 bases and J by 0 bases, with 5 bases of the junction left unmatched. CDR3 length: 15 amino acids. Per the germline V gene, CDR1 is SGHNT and CDR2 is YENEEA. CDR3 DNA: TGTGCCAGCAGCTCCCCCGGGACAGTGAACACTGAAGCTTTCTTT. Encoded protein: CASSSPGTVNTEAFF.

This clonotype occurred many times. Relative to the germline gene, one junction end is altered; a read error may explain this. The chain combines TRBV20-1 with TRBJ2-3; D is possibly TRBD1 (5 bases). This CDR3 has 16 amino acids. Per the germline V gene, CDR1 is DFQATT and CDR2 is SNEGSKA (reference sequence). In DNA, the CDR3 is TGCAGTCCTAGGGTCGGACAATCCGCTAGCACAGATACGCAGTATTTT. Amino acids: CSPRVGQSASTDTQYF.

This clonotype was detected ten times or more. This chain joins TRBV7-2 and TRBJ2-1; D is tentatively TRBD1 or TRBD2 (5 bases each). Germline V CDR1 and CDR2: SGHTA, FQGNSA. V shed 1 base and J shed 9 bases, with 7 bases lying between them. The CDR3 loop spans 12 amino acids. The CDR3 nucleotides are TGTGCCAGCAGCTTAGTGAGGGGTGAGCAGTTCTTC. It specifies CASSLVRGEQFF.

This clonotype was counted many times. CDR3 region: CSVTRDRDQETQYF. CDR3 sequence (DNA): TGCAGCGTGACCCGGGACAGGGACCAAGAGACCCAGTACTTC. The chain has TRBV29-1 and TRBJ2-5; 9 bases are a match to TRBD1. With V trimmed by 6 bases and J by 0 bases, 5 bases remained unmatched. CDR3 length: 14 amino acids. Germline CDR1 is SQVTM and CDR2 is ANQGSEA.

The chain has TRBV11-2 and TRBJ2-7; D remains unclear. CDR3 length: 13 amino acids. Germline V gene lookup returns CDR1 SGHAT and CDR2 FQNNGV. V was trimmed by 1 base and J by 4 bases, leaving 8 bases between them. CDR3 in DNA: TGTGCCAGCAGCTTAGGACATCGTTACGAGCAGTACGTC. The encoded protein is CASSLGHRYEQYV.

The table lists this clonotype with a few counts. The rearrangement joins TRBV7-2 to TRBJ2-3; 11 positions agree with TRBD2. This CDR3 spans 15 amino acids. With V trimmed by 6 bases and J by 5 bases, 7 bases remained unmatched. CDR1 is SGHTA and CDR2 is FQGNSA in the germline V gene. The chain's CDR3 is CASSLTSGARDTQYF. The DNA of the CDR3 is TGTGCCAGCAGTTTGACTAGCGGGGCACGAGATACGCAGTATTTT.

The CDR3 DNA follows: TGTGCCAGCAGTGTAGGCCGGTTATACGAGCAGTACTTC. This translates into CASSVGRLYEQYF. The gene calls are TRBV2 and TRBJ2-7; no clear D gene. CDR1 is SNHLY and CDR2 is FYNNEI in the germline V gene. V gave up 4 bases and J gave up 4 bases, with 11 bases separating them. The CDR3 is 13 amino acids.

The sample holds many counts of this clonotype. The chain uses TRBV21-1 and TRBJ2-2; TRBD2, the table's D call, lacks a check against the DNA. TRBV21-1 is assigned pseudogene status. The CDR3 spans 19 residues. For the CDR3, the DNA is TGTGCCAGCAGCAAAGATTCGCGTCCTGGGACTTTGAACACCGGGGAGCTGTTTTTT. Translating it yields CASSKDSRPGTLNTGELFF.

This clonotype has only a few counts. CDR3 in DNA: TGTGCCAGCAGCCCTCAAGGACTAGCGGGAGGGGCCAAAAACATTCAGTACTTC. Its protein is CASSPQGLAGGAKNIQYF. The J gene is TRBJ2-4, the V gene TRBV7-3; 15 bases fit TRBD2. V lost 5 bases and J lost 1; bases outside the gene matches: 6. Germline CDR1 SGHTA, CDR2 FQGTGA. The CDR3 totals 18 residues.

This clonotype turned up a few times. The CDR3 DNA follows: TGTGCCAGCAGTGGGTCGGGTGCGGGAGTTTCAGATACGCAGTATTTT. It translates to CASSGSGAGVSDTQYF. The rearrangement links TRBV2 to TRBJ2-3; 7 nucleotides line up with TRBD2. CDR1 SNHLY and CDR2 FYNNEI come from the germline V gene. With 4 bases clipped from V and 4 bases from J, the junction kept 11 bases outside the gene matches. CDR3 size: 16 residues.

This clonotype was seen only a few times. V is TRBV5-1 and J is TRBJ2-1; D gene uncertain. The V gene lost 0 bases and the J gene lost 9 bases, with 7 bases spanning the gap. This CDR3 contains 12 residues. CDR1 is SGHRS and CDR2 is YFSETQ in the germline V gene. The chain's CDR3 is CASSLGAAEQFF. CDR3 in DNA: TGCGCCAGCAGCTTGGGAGCAGCTGAGCAGTTCTTC.